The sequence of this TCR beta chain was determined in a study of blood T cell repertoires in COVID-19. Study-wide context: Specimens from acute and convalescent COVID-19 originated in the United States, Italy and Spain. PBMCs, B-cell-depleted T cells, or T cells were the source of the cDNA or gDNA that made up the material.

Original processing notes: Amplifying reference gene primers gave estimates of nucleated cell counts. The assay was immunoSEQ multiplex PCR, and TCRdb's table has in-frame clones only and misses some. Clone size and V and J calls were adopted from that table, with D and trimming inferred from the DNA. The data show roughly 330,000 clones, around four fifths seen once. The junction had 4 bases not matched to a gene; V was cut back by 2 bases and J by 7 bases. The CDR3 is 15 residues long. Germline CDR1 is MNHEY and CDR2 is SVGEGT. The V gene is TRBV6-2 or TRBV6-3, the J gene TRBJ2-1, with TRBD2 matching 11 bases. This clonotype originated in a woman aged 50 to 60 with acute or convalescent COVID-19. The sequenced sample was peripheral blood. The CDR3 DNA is TGTGCCAGCAGTTACCTGACTAGCGGGACGAATGAGCAGTTCTTC. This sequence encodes CASSYLTSGTNEQFF.